The 32 T cell receptor beta chains in this list originate from one sample, sequenced in a study of blood T cells in healthy people across ages. For the second PCR, which ran for roughly 7 to 11 cycles, a sample-barcoded 5' primer and a J-beta primer mix were used. TCRdb re-called the 5' RACE reads with MiXCR, one entry per CDR3 protein. The sample yields about 1.5 million distinct CDR3 sequences, roughly 43% seen once. Sequenced: blood. These receptors were collected from a young woman in good health.

This clonotype showed up just a few times. The chain carries TRBV12-3 or TRBV12-4 and TRBJ2-5; D not certain. The CDR3 covers 13 residues. Trimming pared 6 bases from V and 3 bases from J, leaving 11 bases between. The CDR3 DNA reads as TGTGCCAGCAGCCGCGCTGGCAAAGAGACCCAGTACTTC. Translated: CASSRAGKETQYF.

This clonotype occurred a few times. The CDR3 region has the DNA TGCGCCAGCAGCTCGTCGACAGCGTCCCTGGGAGAGACCCAGTACTTC. This sequence encodes CASSSSTASLGETQYF. The chain combines TRBV5-1 with TRBJ2-5; possibly TRBD1 for D (5 bases). Trimming stripped 3 bases from V and 4 bases from J, with 19 bases between. CDR1 is SGHRS, CDR2 YFSETQ, per germline. The CDR3 consists of 16 residues.

The V and J genes are TRBV7-9 and TRBJ2-6; no clear D. Trimming took 2 bases from V and 0 from J, leaving 5 bases between them. Germline CDR1 is SEHNR and CDR2 is FQNEAQ (reference sequence). The CDR3 runs 15 residues. The CDR3 reads CASSLNPSGANVLTF. CDR3 DNA sequence: TGTGCCAGCAGCTTAAATCCCTCTGGGGCCAACGTCCTGACTTTC.

This clonotype was found a few times. J is TRBJ1-1 and V is TRBV29-1; maybe TRBD1 (5 bases). The germline V and J ends were trimmed by 4 bases and 1 base, with 13 bases remaining between them. The CDR3 totals 14 residues. From germline, CDR1 is SQVTM and CDR2 ANQGSEA. CDR3 sequence: CSVVGRVGNTEAFF. The DNA for the CDR3 is TGCAGCGTTGTGGGCAGGGTCGGGAACACTGAAGCTTTCTTT. The full variable domain, in which reference TRBV29-1 and TRBJ1-1 provide the parts outside the CDR3, is SAVISQKPSRDICQRGTSLTIQCQVDSQVTMMFWYRQQPGQSLTLIATANQGSEATYESGFVIDKFPISRPNLTFSTLTVSNMSPEDSSIYLCSVVGRVGNTEAFFGQGTRLTVV.

The sample holds many counts of this clonotype. CDR3 coding DNA: TGTGCCAGCAGTGCATTAGCGGGAGGGCAAGAGACCCAGTACTTC. Protein sequence: CASSALAGGQETQYF. This chain connects TRBV6-6 to TRBJ2-5, with 11 bases identical to TRBD2. Germline V gene lookup returns CDR1 MNHNY and CDR2 SVGAGI (reference sequence). V lost 5 bases, J lost 2 bases, and 4 bases stayed unmatched. The CDR3 loop spans 15 amino acids.

Comments on this clonotype: A clone one base away is much larger, so this may be a read error. CDR3 loop: CASSPLATQETQFF. The DNA for the CDR3 is TGCGCCAGCAGCCCCCTAGCGACTCAAGAGACCCAGTTCTTC. The chain recombines TRBV4-1 with TRBJ2-1; tentatively, D is TRBD2 (6 bases). The CDR3 extends over 14 amino acids. Trimming took 4 bases from V and 13 from J, leaving 20 bases between them. The germline V gene encodes CDR1 MGHRA and CDR2 YSYEKL.

The genes are TRBV5-1 and TRBJ2-1; D call uncertain. Germline V gene lookup returns CDR1 SGHRS and CDR2 YFSETQ. V was shortened by 5 bases and J by 4 bases, with 13 bases between the two germline ends. The CDR3 has 14 amino acids. DNA of the CDR3: TGCGCCAGCAGAGAGTTGGGGTTTTACAATGAGCAGTTCTTC. Translation: CASRELGFYNEQFF.

The chain recombines TRBV21-1 with TRBJ2-1. TRBV21-1 is a recognized pseudogene. The CDR3 is made up of 16 amino acids. This CDR3 reads CASSKSSRESDNEQFF. In nucleotides, the CDR3 is TGTGCCAGCAGCAAAAGCTCGCGGGAGTCCGACAATGAGCAGTTCTTC.

The chain links TRBV12-3 or TRBV12-4 to TRBJ1-1; tentatively, D is TRBD1 (5 bases). V lost 6 bases and J lost 6, with 17 bases in between. The CDR3 runs to 14 residues. CDR3 DNA sequence: TGTGCCAGCAGCGGGCCGAGGGGAAGCCCTGAAGCTTTCTTT. Its translation is CASSGPRGSPEAFF.

V is TRBV28 and J is TRBJ2-5, with 9 bases matching TRBD1. The CDR3 consists of 15 residues. Germline V gene sequence: CDR1 MDHEN, CDR2 SYDVKM. The junction had 11 bases not matched to a gene; V was cut back by 7 bases and J by 5 bases. CDR3 in DNA: TGTGCCAGCAAACCGGGACAGGGATTCGAGGAGACCCAGTACTTC. This codes for CASKPGQGFEETQYF.

This sequence joins TRBV4-1 and TRBJ2-7; tentatively, D is TRBD1 (7 bases). Trimming pared 2 bases from V and 7 bases from J, leaving 24 bases between. Germline lookup yields CDR1 MGHRA and CDR2 YSYEKL. The CDR3 extends over 17 amino acids. CDR3 protein: CASSQSPPGGLYNEQYF. The CDR3 coding sequence is TGCGCCAGCAGCCAATCCCCACCAGGGGGACTCTACAATGAGCAGTACTTC.

The chain recombines TRBV12-3 or TRBV12-4 with TRBJ1-2, with no clear D. The CDR3 loop spans 12 amino acids. The germline V and J ends were trimmed by 4 bases and 8 bases, with 11 bases remaining between them. The CDR3, as DNA: TGTGCCAGCAGTTCACGGTCGCGGGGCTACACCTTC. Protein: CASSSRSRGYTF.

The chain couples TRBV10-3 to TRBJ2-3; D may be TRBD2 (6 bases). Between the trimmed V and J ends, which lost 10 bases and 4 bases, there was a span of 15 bases. CDR3 length equals 13 residues. From germline, CDR1 is ENHRY and CDR2 SYGVKD. Written as DNA, the CDR3 is TGTGCCACAGGAGGGCCTGGTTCAGATACGCAGTATTTT. Its protein is CATGGPGSDTQYF.

The chain carries TRBV27 and TRBJ1-4, with a weak D call TRBD1 (5 bases). Per germline, CDR1 MNHEY and CDR2 SMNVEV (reference sequence). The CDR3 has 15 amino acids. Trimming left V 0 bases short and J 4 bases short, with 9 bases between. In DNA form, the CDR3 reads TGTGCCAGCAGTTTATCCTGGGGGGATAATGAAAAACTGTTTTTT. It codes for CASSLSWGDNEKLFF. The whole variable domain, filled in from reference TRBV27 and TRBJ1-4, reads EAQVTQNPRYLITVTGKKLTVTCSQNMNHEYMSWYRQDPGLGLRQIYYSMNVEVTDKGDVPEGYKVSRKEKRNFPLILESPSPNQTSLYFCASSLSWGDNEKLFFGSGTQLSVL.

This clonotype was seen only a few times. This chain connects TRBV24-1 to TRBJ2-3; D is unresolved. Between the trimmed V and J ends, which lost 7 bases and 4 bases, there was a span of 17 bases. CDR1 and CDR2 from the germline V gene are KGHDR and SFDVKD. This CDR3 contains 15 residues. This chain's CDR3 is CATRPRRGKADTQYF. The CDR3 DNA reads as TGTGCCACCAGACCACGGAGAGGAAAGGCAGATACGCAGTATTTT.

The chain is built from TRBV14 and TRBJ2-1, with 11 nucleotides matching TRBD2. This CDR3 comprises 19 residues. Germline CDR1 SGHDN, CDR2 FVKESK. The V segment lost 1 base and the J segment 10 bases; nucleotides outside the gene matches: 18. CDR3 DNA: TGTGCCAGCAGCCAAGTCCGTGGGGTCCGGACTAGCGGGCTCTCGGAGCAGTTCTTC. It codes for CASSQVRGVRTSGLSEQFF.

The V and J genes are TRBV2 and TRBJ2-7; D ambiguous. The CDR3 is 11 residues long. Germline values: CDR1 SNHLY, CDR2 FYNNEI. V was cut by 4 bases and J by 4 bases, with 5 bases left in between. For the CDR3, the DNA is TGTGCCAGCAGTGCGGTATACGAGCAGTACTTC. Encoded protein: CASSAVYEQYF.

DNA of the CDR3: TGCGCCAGCAGCTTGGGAGGGGACTGGAATGAGCAGTTCTTC. Residues: CASSLGGDWNEQFF. The chain has TRBV5-1 and TRBJ2-1, with TRBD2 as a possible D gene (6 bases). The length of the CDR3 is 14 residues. Germline loops: CDR1 SGHRS, CDR2 YFSETQ. Trimming pared 0 bases from V and 7 bases from J, leaving 11 bases between. Together with reference TRBV5-1 and TRBJ2-1, the CDR3 gives the full variable domain: KAGVTQTPRYLIKTRGQQVTLSCSPISGHRSVSWYQQTPGQGLQFLFEYFSETQRNKGNFPGRFSGRQFSNSRSEMNVSTLELGDSALYLCASSLGGDWNEQFFGPGTRLTVL.

This clonotype was picked up a small number of times. The gene calls are TRBV4-2 and TRBJ2-4; D might be TRBD1 (5 bases). The CDR3 is 12 amino acids. The V and J ends lost 1 base and 10 bases respectively, with 8 bases between them. Germline V gives CDR1 LGHNA, CDR2 YNFKEQ. CDR3 in DNA: TGTGCCAGCAGCCAAGTGGGGCCTATTCAGTACTTC. Translation gives CASSQVGPIQYF.

The chain combines TRBV12-3 or TRBV12-4 with TRBJ2-5; 7 bases fit TRBD2. Losses at the gene ends were 7 bases for V and 2 bases for J; bases not matched to a gene: 7. The CDR3 loop spans 14 amino acids. The CDR3 DNA reads as TGTGCCAGCAACCTGGGGGGGTGGCAAGAGACCCAGTACTTC. This gives the protein CASNLGGWQETQYF.

This clonotype has only a few counts. V usage is TRBV20-1 and J usage is TRBJ1-2, with no clear D. Germline CDR1 and CDR2: DFQATT and SNEGSKA (reference sequence). The V end lost 3 bases, the J end lost 6 bases, and 11 bases lay between the germline ends. The length of the CDR3 is 12 residues. CDR3 in DNA: TGCAGTGCTAGCGGCCGGTTCGATGGCTACACCTTC. Encoded protein: CSASGRFDGYTF.

This clonotype was seen a handful of times. V usage is TRBV6-5 and J usage is TRBJ2-5; 10 nucleotides agree with TRBD2. Germline loops: CDR1 MNHEY, CDR2 SVGAGI. J was trimmed by 2 bases and V by 6 bases; bases with no gene match: 9. CDR3 size: 16 residues. CDR3 sequence (DNA): TGTGCCAGCAGCCTTGCGGGACTAGCGTCTCAAGAGACCCAGTACTTC. This encodes CASSLAGLASQETQYF.

The gene calls are TRBV4-2 and TRBJ2-1; 7 bases fit TRBD1. The CDR3 extends over 15 amino acids. CDR1 and CDR2 (germline): LGHNA, YNFKEQ. The V segment lost 5 bases and the J segment 13 bases; nucleotides outside the gene matches: 17. CDR3 in amino acids: CASSNRDSDKNIQFF. For the CDR3, the DNA is TGTGCCAGCAGCAATCGGGACAGCGACAAAAACATTCAGTTCTTC.

The genes are TRBV10-3 and TRBJ2-3, with a possible D match to TRBD1 (6 bases). The CDR3 is 12 amino acids. V shed 6 bases and J shed 10 bases, with 14 bases lying between them. CDR1 is ENHRY and CDR2 is SYGVKD in the germline V gene. CDR3 region: CAISLNREPQYF. CDR3 nucleotides: TGTGCCATCAGCCTTAACAGGGAGCCGCAGTATTTT.

The rearrangement links TRBV7-9 to TRBJ2-2; 10 positions agree with TRBD2. Losses at the gene ends were 4 bases for V and 1 base for J; bases not matched to a gene: 12. CDR3 length: 19 amino acids. Germline V gene lookup returns CDR1 SEHNR and CDR2 FQNEAQ (reference sequence). The CDR3 DNA is TGTGCCAGCAGCTCTTTTCCAGCTAGGACTAGCGGGAACACCGGGGAGCTGTTTTTT. The encoded protein is CASSSFPARTSGNTGELFF.

Turning to this clonotype: One end of the junction fails to match germline, which may point to a read error. V is TRBV5-1 and J is TRBJ2-1; 10 bases line up with TRBD2. Germline CDR1 reads SGHRS; CDR2 reads YFSETQ. The CDR3 runs to 15 residues. CDR3 DNA: TGCACCAGCAGCCTCGGACTAGCGGTTTACAATGAGCAGTTCTTC. Translation gives CTSSLGLAVYNEQFF.

The chain employs TRBV3-1 and TRBJ1-6; a weak D match, TRBD1 (6 bases). Germline assignment: CDR1 LGHDT and CDR2 YNNKEL (reference sequence). The CDR3 spans 17 residues. V lost 4 bases, J lost 0 bases, and 13 bases lay in between. This CDR3 reads CASSPDRTRSYNSPLHF. The CDR3 nucleotides read TGTGCCAGCAGCCCCGACAGGACCCGCTCCTATAATTCACCCCTCCACTTT.

This clonotype was seen a handful of times. This sequence joins TRBV27 and TRBJ2-1, with a weak D call TRBD1 (5 bases). Trimming shortened V by 0 bases and J by 6 bases, and 9 bases separated the two germline ends. Germline CDR1 is MNHEY and CDR2 is SMNVEV (reference sequence). The CDR3 consists of 14 residues. CDR3 sequence (DNA): TGTGCCAGCAGTTTATCCAGACAGACCAATGAGCAGTTCTTC. This translates into CASSLSRQTNEQFF.

In its sample, this clonotype was seen a few times. The J gene is TRBJ1-1, the V gene TRBV20-1, with D possibly being TRBD1 (5 bases). The germline gives CDR1 DFQATT, CDR2 SNEGSKA (reference sequence). Trimming pared 3 bases from V and 5 bases from J, leaving 16 bases between. This CDR3 spans 14 amino acids. CDR3 residues: CSARSQGRGTEAFF. CDR3 in DNA: TGCAGTGCTAGGTCCCAGGGCCGGGGGACTGAAGCTTTCTTT.

A few counts support this clonotype. The V gene is TRBV10-3, the J gene TRBJ2-3, with TRBD1 matching 7 bases. The trim removed 4 bases at V and 2 bases at J, leaving 6 bases unmatched. The CDR3 consists of 15 residues. Germline V CDR1 and CDR2: ENHRY, SYGVKD. The CDR3 DNA reads TGTGCCATCAGTGGCGTACAGGGGCTCACAGATACGCAGTATTTT. It encodes CAISGVQGLTDTQYF.

The chain couples TRBV12-3 or TRBV12-4 to TRBJ2-1; 7 bases align to TRBD2. Trimming removed 2 bases from V and 7 bases from J; junction bases left unmatched: 11. This CDR3 spans 16 amino acids. CDR3 residues: CASSLITLADTNEQFF. CDR3 coding DNA: TGTGCCAGCAGTTTAATTACCCTAGCGGATACTAATGAGCAGTTCTTC.

This clonotype occurred a few times. V usage is TRBV29-1 and J usage is TRBJ2-3, with D perhaps matching TRBD1 (6 bases). The CDR3 consists of 15 residues. CDR1 and CDR2 from the germline V gene are SQVTM and ANQGSEA. V dropped 4 bases and J dropped 2 bases, with 16 bases sitting between them. CDR3 region: CSVAGTPELTDTQYF. The CDR3, as DNA: TGCAGCGTTGCCGGGACACCCGAACTCACAGATACGCAGTATTTT.